The rows below give T cell receptor beta chains drawn from one sample of a study of T cell repertoires in cytomegalovirus infection. Their specific antigens are unknown. In TCRdb, the reads were re-called with MiXCR into one record per CDR3 protein. The data contain fewer than 350,000 distinct CDR3 sequences, roughly 29% of them singletons. Sample: cultured PBMCs, taken from culture after CMV antigen stimulation. The receptors were sampled from a human donor in good health (CMV status not recorded). Some clones in this sample may be carry-over from other donors' samples. CDR3s include the opening cysteine and the closing phenylalanine or tryptophan. A D gene is named only where the DNA matches it firmly. Clone size appears in some rows only: once, few, many, or a class for an expanded clone.

size	V	J	D	DNA	CDR3
many	TRBV6-2/TRBV6-3	TRBJ2-6	-	TGTGCCAGCAGTTACAGGGGTTCTGGGGCCAACGTCCTGACTTTC	CASSYRGSGANVLTF
-	TRBV28	TRBJ2-7	TRBD2	TGTGCCAGCAGCTCGTCCGGGACTAGCGACTACGAGCAGTACTTC	CASSSSGTSDYEQYF
-	TRBV18	TRBJ2-6	-	TGTGCCAGCTCACGAAGGACACAAGCGACCTCTGGGGCCAACGTCCTGACTTTC	CASSRRTQATSGANVLTF
few	TRBV11-3	TRBJ2-1	TRBD2	TGTGCCAGCAGCTGGGGTGGGACTAGCGGGAGTTCGTCCTACAATGAGCAGTTCTTC	CASSWGGTSGSSSYNEQFF
many	TRBV7-2	TRBJ1-4	TRBD1	TGTGCCAGCACTTTTCGGACAGGGGATGAAAAACTGTTTTTT	CASTFRTGDEKLFF
few	TRBV18	TRBJ1-3	TRBD1	TGTGCCAGCTCGACAGGGTCCGGAAACACCATATATTTT	CASSTGSGNTIYF
few	TRBV18	TRBJ2-1	-	TGTGCCAGCTCACTCTTACAGGGAGATTTTGCCAATGAGCAGTTCTTC	CASSLLQGDFANEQFF
-	TRBV27	TRBJ1-1	TRBD1	TGTGCCAGCAGTGAGGGGACAGAAATGAACACTGAAGCTTTCTTT	CASSEGTEMNTEAFF
-	TRBV20-1	TRBJ2-7	TRBD2	TGCAGTGGAGGTAGCGGGAGCTACGAGCAGTACTTC	CSGGSGSYEQYF
-	TRBV7-2	TRBJ2-1	TRBD2	TGTGCCAGCAGCTTAACGGTGCGGGGGGGCCGTAATGAGCAGTTCTTC	CASSLTVRGGRNEQFF
few	TRBV7-4	TRBJ2-1	TRBD2	TGTGCCAGCAGCCGATCCAAACAAGCGGGAGGGCCGTTGTTCTTC	CASSRSKQAGGPLFF
-	TRBV5-5	TRBJ1-2	TRBD1	TGTGCCAGCAGTCCACAGGGGATGCATGGCTACACCTTC	CASSPQGMHGYTF
-	TRBV11-1	TRBJ1-2	-	TGTGCCAGCAGCTTACGACACGACCATGGCTACACCTTC	CASSLRHDHGYTF
-	TRBV5-3	TRBJ2-1	TRBD2	TGTGCCAGCAGCCCTAGACTAGCGGACTTCAATGAGCAGTTCTTC	CASSPRLADFNEQFF
-	TRBV4-2	TRBJ1-2	-	TGTGCCAGCAGCCAAGATCGGACAGCCTATGGCTACACCTTC	CASSQDRTAYGYTF
-	TRBV7-8	TRBJ2-7	-	TGTGCCAGCAGCTTAACAAAAACAGTCACCACCTACGAGCAGTACTTC	CASSLTKTVTTYEQYF
-	TRBV5-4	TRBJ1-2	-	TGTGCCAGCAGTTCCCCCCGGTTGCGCAGGGCGAAGGTCGACTATGGCTACACCTTC	CASSSPRLRRAKVDYGYTF
-	TRBV6-1	TRBJ2-7	TRBD2	TGTGCCACCCAAGGGACTAGCGGGGTTTGGTACTTC	CATQGTSGVWYF
many	TRBV29-1	TRBJ2-1	-	TGCAGCGCTCCGACGGCGCTCGGGCAGTTCTTC	CSAPTALGQFF
few	TRBV7-9	TRBJ2-7	-	TGTGCCAGCAGCTTTGAGGTGTCAGAGCAGTACTTC	CASSFEVSEQYF
-	TRBV11-2	TRBJ2-3	-	TGTGCCAGCAGCTCCCAGGGCCTAAGCACAGATACGCAGTATTTT	CASSSQGLSTDTQYF
many	TRBV12-3/TRBV12-4	TRBJ2-3	TRBD1	TGTGCCAGCAGCCAGGGGGTAGATACGCAGTATTTT	CASSQGVDTQYF
-	TRBV7-8	TRBJ2-7	-	TGTGCCAGCAGCTTAGTATGGGTCACCCGGGCTGAGAACGAGCAGTACTTC	CASSLVWVTRAENEQYF
few	TRBV10-3	TRBJ1-6	TRBD1	TGTGCCATCAGTCCAACTCGACAGGGCTTTTCACCCCTCCACTTT	CAISPTRQGFSPLHF
few	TRBV7-2	TRBJ1-2	-	TGTGCCAGCAGCTTAGACAAAGCTAACTATGGCTACACCTTC	CASSLDKANYGYTF
-	TRBV6-1	TRBJ1-2	-	TGTGCCAGCAGTGAAGCCGGCTTCTCTCCAAACTATGGCTACACCTTC	CASSEAGFSPNYGYTF
-	TRBV18	TRBJ2-2	-	TGTGCCAGCTCACCGGGGAACACCGGGGAGCCGTTTTTT	CASSPGNTGEPFF
-	TRBV7-9	TRBJ2-7	-	TGTGCCAGCAGCTCTGGACAGACTTGGGAGCAGTACTTC	CASSSGQTWEQYF
-	TRBV7-3	TRBJ1-1	-	TGTGCCAGCAGCCAATTTGGAGGGGGATGGGAGAACACTGAAGCTTTCTTT	CASSQFGGGWENTEAFF
few	TRBV11-1	TRBJ2-2	TRBD1	TGTGCCAGCAGCTTAGAGTACAGGGGGCCCGACACCGGGGAGCTGTTTTTT	CASSLEYRGPDTGELFF
-	TRBV4-2	TRBJ2-3	TRBD2	TGTGCCAGCAGCCAGCAAGAAGCGGGAGTTTCCACAGATACGCAGTATTTT	CASSQQEAGVSTDTQYF
-	TRBV18	TRBJ2-3	-	TGTGCCAGCTCACCACTGGAGGCAGATACGCAGTATTTT	CASSPLEADTQYF
-	TRBV2	TRBJ2-3	TRBD2	TGTGCCAGCAGTGCTAGGACTAGCGGGAGGGGATCAGATACGCAGTATTTT	CASSARTSGRGSDTQYF
few	TRBV19	TRBJ1-1	-	TGTGCCAGTAGTCCCCAACTAACCGTAAACACTGAAGCTTTCTTT	CASSPQLTVNTEAFF
-	TRBV20-1	TRBJ1-6	-	TGCAGTGCTATATACCACAAGAATTCACCCCTCCACTTT	CSAIYHKNSPLHF
few	TRBV20-1	TRBJ2-1	TRBD2	TGCAGTGCTAGAGATTGGGAAGCGGGGGAATCCAATGAGCAGTTCTTC	CSARDWEAGESNEQFF
-	TRBV6-1	TRBJ2-7	TRBD1	TGTGCCAGCAGTGCGGGACAGGGTGCCACTAGCCACCCCTACGAGCAGTACTTC	CASSAGQGATSHPYEQYF
-	TRBV14	TRBJ2-7	-	TGTGCCAGCAGCCCATCCCGACTAACCTACGAGCAGTACTTC	CASSPSRLTYEQYF
-	TRBV28	TRBJ2-1	-	TGTGCCAGCAGTCCTCAGGGGATGTGGCGGAGCTCCTACAATGAGCAGTTCTTC	CASSPQGMWRSSYNEQFF
-	TRBV12-3/TRBV12-4	TRBJ2-5	TRBD2	TGTGCCAGCAGCCCAGGACTAGCGGGAGGAGAGACCCAGTACTTC	CASSPGLAGGETQYF
-	TRBV27	TRBJ2-7	-	TGTGCCAGCAGTCGTACCCCGGGACAACAGCAGTACTTC	CASSRTPGQQQYF
-	TRBV7-6	TRBJ1-4	-	TGTGCCAGCAGCTTAGAGCGCGGGCACTCGGGGGCAACTAATGAAAAACTGTTTTTT	CASSLERGHSGATNEKLFF
-	TRBV11-2	TRBJ2-3	-	TGTGCCAGCAGCCTCCTTCTGGCCACAGATACGCAGTATTTT	CASSLLLATDTQYF
-	TRBV7-9	TRBJ2-2	TRBD1	TGTGCCAGCAGCCCGGGGACAGGGGTCACCGGGGAGCTGTTTTTT	CASSPGTGVTGELFF
-	TRBV6-6	TRBJ1-2	-	TGTGCCAGCTGGGAGGGCATAGAGGGTGGCTACACCTTC	CASWEGIEGGYTF
few	TRBV14	TRBJ2-7	TRBD1	TGTGCCAGCAGCCAAGTTTTCCCGGGACAGGGGGCCAGCGAGCAGTACTTC	CASSQVFPGQGASEQYF
few	TRBV19	TRBJ2-1	-	TGTGCCAGTAGTACCAGCGACTGGAATGAGCAGTTCTTC	CASSTSDWNEQFF
many	TRBV7-2	TRBJ2-2	TRBD2	TGTGCCAGTTCACGGACTAGCGGGAAGGGGGAGCTGTTTTTT	CASSRTSGKGELFF
-	TRBV5-1	TRBJ2-2	-	TGCGCCAGCACCCAGGCGGGGATCACCGGGGAGCTGTTTTTT	CASTQAGITGELFF
-	TRBV6-2/TRBV6-3	TRBJ1-5	-	TGTGCCAGCAGCGACGGGTTTCCTCAGCCCCAGCATTTT	CASSDGFPQPQHF
few	TRBV7-3	TRBJ1-1	-	TGTGCCAGCAGCTTAATGTCACTAAACACTGAAGCTTTCTTT	CASSLMSLNTEAFF
-	TRBV19	TRBJ2-5	-	TGTGCCAGTAGTATTCGATACAGGCAGACCCAGTACTTC	CASSIRYRQTQYF
-	TRBV19	TRBJ1-5	-	TGTGCCAGTAGTATTCCAGGGGGCAATCAGCCCCAGCATTTT	CASSIPGGNQPQHF
-	TRBV28	TRBJ1-2	-	TGTGCCAGCAGCACCCTCTTGGGAGCAAATGGCTACACCTTC	CASSTLLGANGYTF
-	TRBV7-8	TRBJ2-4	-	TGTGCCAGCAGCTCCCGGATGAGGTCAGGGGGGGCCAAAAACATTCAGTACTTC	CASSSRMRSGGAKNIQYF
-	TRBV12-3/TRBV12-4	TRBJ2-3	-	TGTGCCAGCAGTTTAGGCGCTCCGGCCCAGAATACGCAGTATTTT	CASSLGAPAQNTQYF
-	TRBV12-3/TRBV12-4	TRBJ1-1	-	TGTGCCAGCAGTTTAACCCCCGTGTTGAACACTGAAGCTTTCTTT	CASSLTPVLNTEAFF
few	TRBV7-2	TRBJ1-5	-	TGTGCCAGCAGCGACGGATATCAGCCCCAGCATTTT	CASSDGYQPQHF
few	TRBV7-8	TRBJ2-2	-	TGTGCCAGCAGCTTATCAGGGACGGACACCGGGGAGCTGTTTTTT	CASSLSGTDTGELFF